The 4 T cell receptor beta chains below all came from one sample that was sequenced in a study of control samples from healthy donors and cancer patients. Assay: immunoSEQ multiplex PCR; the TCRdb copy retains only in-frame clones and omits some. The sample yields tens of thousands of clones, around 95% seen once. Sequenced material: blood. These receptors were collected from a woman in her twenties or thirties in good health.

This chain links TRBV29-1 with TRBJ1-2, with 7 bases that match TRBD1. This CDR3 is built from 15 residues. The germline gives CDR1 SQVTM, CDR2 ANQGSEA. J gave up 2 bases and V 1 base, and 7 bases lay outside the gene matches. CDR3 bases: TGCAGCGTTGAAGGCGCAGGCAGGGGGAACTATGGCTACACCTTC. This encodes CSVEGAGRGNYGYTF. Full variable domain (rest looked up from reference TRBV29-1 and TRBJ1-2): SAVISQKPSRDICQRGTSLTIQCQVDSQVTMMFWYRQQPGQSLTLIATANQGSEATYESGFVIDKFPISRPNLTFSTLTVSNMSPEDSSIYLCSVEGAGRGNYGYTFGSGTRLTVV.

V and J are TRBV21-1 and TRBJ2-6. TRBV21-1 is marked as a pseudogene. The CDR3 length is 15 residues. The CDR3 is CASSKGSDGANVLTF. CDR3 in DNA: TGTGCCAGCAGCAAGGGATCGGACGGGGCCAACGTCCTGACTTTC.

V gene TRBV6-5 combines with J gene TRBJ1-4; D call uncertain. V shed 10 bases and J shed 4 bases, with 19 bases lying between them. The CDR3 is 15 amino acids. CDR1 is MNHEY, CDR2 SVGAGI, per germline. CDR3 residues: CATKKSRQNNEKLFF. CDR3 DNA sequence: TGTGCCACCAAAAAATCGAGGCAGAATAATGAAAAACTGTTTTTT.

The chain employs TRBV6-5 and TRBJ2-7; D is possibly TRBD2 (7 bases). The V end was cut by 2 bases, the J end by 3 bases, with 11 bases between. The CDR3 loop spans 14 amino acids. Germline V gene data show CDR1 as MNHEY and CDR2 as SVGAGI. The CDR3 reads CASSYGGAGYEQYF. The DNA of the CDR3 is TGTGCCAGCAGTTACGGGGGGGCGGGCTACGAGCAGTACTTC.